These 14 T cell receptor beta chains share one sample of origin, sequenced in a study of sequential checkpoint blockade in melanoma. Profiling relied on immunoSEQ multiplex PCR, and the TCRdb table lists in-frame clones only, not all of them. The table records roughly 10,000 clones, approximately 73% of them present only once. Noted treatment: randomized to nivolumab then ipilimumab (arm A) or the reverse (arm B). This specimen was CD8+ T cells sorted from blood (inferred from file names), taken from a patient given nivolumab and ipilimumab in sequence. All receptors derive from a human donor with melanoma.

J is TRBJ2-7 and V is TRBV9, with D maybe TRBD2 (6 bases). The V gene lost 0 bases and the J gene lost 4 bases, with 11 bases spanning the gap. Germline V lookup: CDR1 SGDLS, CDR2 YYNGEE. The CDR3 spans 14 residues. CDR3 protein: CASSVGGGPYEQYF. CDR3 DNA: TGTGCCAGCAGCGTAGGGGGAGGCCCTTACGAGCAGTACTTC.

The chain joins TRBV5-6 to TRBJ2-2; 12 nucleotides agree with TRBD1. Germline assignment: CDR1 SGHDT and CDR2 YYEEEE. The CDR3 sequence is 17 residues long. V was pared by 4 bases and J by 3 bases, with 7 bases of the junction left unmatched. The CDR3 bases are TGTGCCAGCAGCCAAGGGACAGGGGGCGCCTACACCGGGGAGCTGTTTTTT. It encodes CASSQGTGGAYTGELFF.

Notes on this clone: Other nucleotide sequences in the sample specify the same CDR3. The chain recombines TRBV9 with TRBJ2-7, with 11 bases aligning to TRBD1. With 0 bases clipped from V and 2 bases from J, the junction kept 1 base outside the gene matches. The CDR3 loop spans 15 amino acids. CDR1 is SGDLS, CDR2 YYNGEE, per germline. Here the CDR3 reads CASSVEGQGAYEQYF. In nucleotides, the CDR3 is TGTGCCAGCAGCGTAGAGGGACAGGGGGCCTACGAGCAGTACTTC. The whole variable domain, remainder taken from reference TRBV9 and TRBJ2-7, is DSGVTQTPKHLITATGQRVTLRCSPRSGDLSVYWYQQSLDQGLQFLIQYYNGEERAKGNILERFSAQQFPDLHSELNLSSLELGDSALYFCASSVEGQGAYEQYFGPGTRLTVT.

The V call is TRBV7-9, the J call TRBJ1-1; 8 bases map to TRBD1. CDR1 and CDR2 (germline): SEHNR, FQNEAQ (reference sequence). V dropped 6 bases and J dropped 0; count of bases not matched to a gene: 3. CDR3 length equals 14 residues. DNA for the CDR3: TGTGCCAGCAGACCAGGGGGCATGAACACTGAAGCTTTCTTT. Protein sequence: CASRPGGMNTEAFF.

A few counts support this clone. The chain recombines TRBV4-2 with TRBJ1-1, with D perhaps matching TRBD1 (5 bases). The length of the CDR3 is 14 residues. V lost 0 bases and J 8 bases, leaving 13 bases between the germline ends. Germline values: CDR1 LGHNA, CDR2 YNFKEQ. The DNA for the CDR3 is TGTGCCAGCAGCCAAGAAAGGACGGGGGTAGAAGCTTTCTTT. Amino acids: CASSQERTGVEAFF.

In the case of this clone: A junction end diverges from the germline sequence, so it may reflect a read error. The chain joins TRBV2 to TRBJ2-7; TRBD1 matches at 8 bases. The V gene's germline CDR1 is SNHLY and CDR2 FYNNEI. The CDR3 contains 15 residues. The CDR3 nucleotides are TGTGCCAGCAGGGAAGGGACAGGCGGGACCACCGAGCAGTACTTC. It yields the protein CASREGTGGTTEQYF. The full variable domain, completed using reference TRBV2 and TRBJ2-7, is EPEVTQTPSHQVTQMGQEVILRCVPISNHLYFYWYRQILGQKVEFLVSFYNNEISEKSEIFDDQFSVERPDGSNFTLKIRSTKLEDSAMYFCASREGTGGTTEQYFGPGTRLTVT.

V gene TRBV28 combines with J gene TRBJ2-5; TRBD1 agrees at 10 bases. The germline CDR1 and CDR2 sequences are MDHEN and SYDVKM. The CDR3 extends over 13 amino acids. The V gene end was trimmed by 8 bases and the J gene end by 5 bases; junction bases not matched to a gene: 5. CDR3 in amino acids: CASRQGAGETQYF. The CDR3 nucleotides read TGTGCCAGCCGACAGGGGGCTGGGGAGACCCAGTACTTC.

V gene TRBV2 combines with J gene TRBJ2-7; TRBD2 is a possible D gene (6 bases). Germline CDR1 and CDR2: SNHLY and FYNNEI. The CDR3 has 14 amino acids. V lost 2 bases and J 4 bases, leaving 12 bases between the germline ends. Here the CDR3 reads CASSELSGGYEQYF. The CDR3 nucleotides are TGTGCCAGCAGTGAACTTAGCGGAGGATACGAGCAGTACTTC.

The chain carries TRBV6-5 and TRBJ2-7; 8 nucleotides match TRBD2. The CDR3 is 13 amino acids. V lost 2 bases to trimming and J lost 7 bases; unmatched junction nucleotides: 4. Germline V gives CDR1 MNHEY, CDR2 SVGAGI. The CDR3 spells CASSYPGGGEQYF. The CDR3 DNA is TGTGCCAGCAGTTACCCGGGCGGGGGGGAGCAGTACTTC.

The V call is TRBV5-1, the J call TRBJ2-1; 7 bases agree with TRBD2. Germline assignment: CDR1 SGHRS and CDR2 YFSETQ. V was clipped by 4 bases and J by 8 bases; unmatched bases: 12. This CDR3 is built from 15 residues. The CDR3 is CASSPYGGRGDEQFF. CDR3 DNA: TGCGCCAGCAGCCCATACGGAGGACGGGGGGATGAGCAGTTCTTC.

The chain joins TRBV29-1 to TRBJ2-7; 11 bases match TRBD2. The junction had 4 bases not matched to a gene; V was cut back by 6 bases and J by 3 bases. This CDR3 is 13 amino acids long. In germline, CDR1 is SQVTM, CDR2 ANQGSEA. This CDR3 is CSVIAGGNYEQYF. The DNA for the CDR3 is TGCAGCGTCATAGCGGGAGGGAACTACGAGCAGTACTTC.

The V gene is TRBV23-1, the J gene TRBJ1-3; 10 bases agree with TRBD1. TRBV23-1 is an ORF for which the function is uncertain. V was clipped by 3 bases and J by 4 bases; unmatched bases: 3. The CDR3 consists of 15 residues. The CDR3 nucleotides read TGCGCCAGCAGTCAGGACAGGGGGGACGGAAACACCATATATTTT. It is translated as CASSQDRGDGNTIYF.

In its sample, this clone was seen a few times. V is TRBV9 and J is TRBJ2-7, with 9 bases fitting TRBD1. Germline V gene sequence: CDR1 SGDLS, CDR2 YYNGEE. CDR3 size: 14 residues. Unmatched junction bases numbered 2, after V lost 2 bases and J lost 2 bases. This chain's CDR3 is CASSVGTGTYEQYF. The CDR3 bases are TGTGCCAGCAGCGTTGGGACAGGGACCTACGAGCAGTACTTC.

This clone was recorded only once. The chain couples TRBV27 to TRBJ2-1, with D perhaps TRBD1 (5 bases). Germline V gene sequence: CDR1 MNHEY, CDR2 SMNVEV (reference sequence). The V end lost 3 bases, the J end lost 6 bases, and 12 bases lay between the germline ends. The CDR3 is 14 residues long. The CDR3 coding sequence is TGTGCCAGCAGTTTGGAAGGGGTCTTCAATGAGCAGTTCTTC. Its translation: CASSLEGVFNEQFF.